This passage covers 8 T cell receptor beta chains from one sample sequenced in a study of cytomegalovirus exposure and HLA in healthy donors. The PCR ran on 60 Vbeta and 13 Jbeta primers. TCRdb keeps only in-frame clones here, not all; method: immunoSEQ multiplex PCR. The data show some 180,000 clones, with roughly 82% seen just once and 1.5% held by the top ten. Specimen: PBMCs. These receptors came from a man aged 40-55 years in good health and CMV-seronegative.

CDR3 coding DNA: TGCGCCCCCACGGAGGGGTCATGGTACCAAGAGACCCAGTACTTC. It specifies CAPTEGSWYQETQYF. The chain carries TRBV4-3 and TRBJ2-5; D possibly corresponds to TRBD2 (6 bases). The CDR3 is made up of 15 amino acids. The V end was cut by 11 bases, the J end by 0 bases, with 19 bases between. Germline values: CDR1 LGHNA, CDR2 YSLEER.

J is TRBJ1-4 and V is TRBV7-2, with a tentative D call TRBD1 (6 bases). The CDR3 consists of 16 residues. Germline values: CDR1 SGHTA, CDR2 FQGNSA. V gave up 4 bases and J gave up 1 base, with 13 bases separating them. CDR3 coding DNA: TGTGCCAGCAGCTCGACAGGAGGAGTAACTAATGAAAAACTGTTTTTT. The encoded protein is CASSSTGGVTNEKLFF.

This clone was counted a few times. A read error may account for a junction end that differs from germline. The CDR3 nucleotides are TGTGCCAGCAGTTTTGTTAAAGGGGACACTCTTAACTTC. It is translated as CASSFVKGDTLNF. The chain links TRBV28 to TRBJ2-7; perhaps TRBD1 as D (6 bases). Germline V gives CDR1 MDHEN, CDR2 SYDVKM. The length of the CDR3 is 13 residues.

The gene calls are TRBV11-3 and TRBJ2-3; 8 bases agree with TRBD2. The CDR3 contains 16 residues. J lost 6 bases, V lost 1 base, and 9 bases had no gene match. The germline CDR1 and CDR2 sequences are SGHNT and YENEEA. The CDR3 nucleotides read TGTGCCAGCAGCTTAGTCGCGGGGGGTTCGTCGGATACGCAGTATTTT. Translation: CASSLVAGGSSDTQYF.

This clone has only a few counts. The chain employs TRBV7-3 and TRBJ2-2; TRBD2 matches at 11 bases. CDR1 is SGHTA and CDR2 is FQGTGA in the germline V gene. The V segment lost 0 bases and the J segment 6 bases; nucleotides outside the gene matches: 6. This CDR3 region has 17 residues. The CDR3 here is CASSLTINSGRAGELFF. CDR3 nucleotide sequence: TGTGCCAGCAGCTTAACCATAAATAGCGGGAGGGCCGGGGAGCTGTTTTTT.

The chain's CDR3 is CASRETSGGEETQYF. Written as DNA, the CDR3 is TGCGCCAGCAGGGAGACTAGCGGGGGGGAAGAGACCCAGTACTTC. V is TRBV5-1 and J is TRBJ2-5; TRBD2 agrees at 14 bases. This CDR3 is 15 amino acids long. CDR1 SGHRS and CDR2 YFSETQ come from the germline V gene. After removal of 5 bases from V and 3 bases from J, the junction contained 3 bases not matched to a gene.

This sequence joins TRBV28 and TRBJ2-7, with TRBD2 as a possible D gene (6 bases). The V and J ends lost 2 bases and 2 bases respectively, with 22 bases between them. The CDR3 is 18 amino acids. Germline CDR1 MDHEN, CDR2 SYDVKM. This chain's CDR3 is CASSLGYAGRGTPYEQYF. The CDR3 DNA follows: TGTGCCAGCAGTTTAGGGTACGCGGGGCGCGGTACCCCCTACGAGCAGTACTTC.

The gene calls are TRBV29-1 and TRBJ1-2; 7 bases fit TRBD1. With 7 bases clipped from V and 4 bases from J, the junction kept 9 bases outside the gene matches. Germline CDR1 SQVTM, CDR2 ANQGSEA. This CDR3 has 13 amino acids. In DNA, the CDR3 is TGCAGCGCGCGGACAGGAGAAGTCTATGGCTACACCTTC. Translated, it gives CSARTGEVYGYTF.